The source of this TCR beta chain is a study of Ad26.COV2.S vaccination and SARS-CoV-2 variants. Turning to the study itself: Ad26.COV2.S was injected intramuscularly once or twice, 56 days apart.

Noted treatment: 15 to 20 received Ad26.COV2.S at low or high dose, single or two shots; 5 received placebo; per-sample allocation not given. After the first vaccine or placebo injection, samples were drawn on day 63. The vaccine antigen was prefusion-stabilized Wuhan SARS-CoV-2 spike. Assay: immunoSEQ multiplex PCR; the TCRdb copy retains only in-frame clones and omits some. The table includes 300,000 to 400,000 clones, around nine tenths detected once. About this clone: Its antigen is unknown.

General observations from the study: Total T cell responses may have been underestimated by the TCR breadth and depth analyses.

The CDR3 consists of 13 residues. The V end was cut by 4 bases, the J end by 2 bases, with 7 bases between. Germline assignment: CDR1 MNHEY and CDR2 SMNVEV (reference sequence). The sequencing here drew on peripheral blood, taken in a trial of Ad26.COV2.S vaccine versus placebo. The chain joins TRBV27 to TRBJ2-3; no reliable D call. This receptor was taken from a person between 18 and 59 years old who received the Ad26.COV2.S COVID-19 vaccine or a placebo. The CDR3 DNA follows: TGTGCCAGCAGTTCATTCTACACAGATACGCAGTATTTT. This translates into CASSSFYTDTQYF.